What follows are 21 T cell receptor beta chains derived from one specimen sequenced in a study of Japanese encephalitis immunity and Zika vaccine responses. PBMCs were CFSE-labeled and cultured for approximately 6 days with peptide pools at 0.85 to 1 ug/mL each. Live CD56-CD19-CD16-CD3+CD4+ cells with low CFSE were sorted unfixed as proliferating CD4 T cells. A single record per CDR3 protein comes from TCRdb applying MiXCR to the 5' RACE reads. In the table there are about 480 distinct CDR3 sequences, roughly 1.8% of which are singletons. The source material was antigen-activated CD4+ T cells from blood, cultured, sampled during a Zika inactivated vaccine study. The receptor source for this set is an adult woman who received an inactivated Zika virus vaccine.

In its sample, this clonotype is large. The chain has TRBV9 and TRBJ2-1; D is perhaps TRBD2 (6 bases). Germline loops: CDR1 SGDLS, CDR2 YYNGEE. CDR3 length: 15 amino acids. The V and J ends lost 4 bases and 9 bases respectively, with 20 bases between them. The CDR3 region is CASSPRGTGRFEQFF. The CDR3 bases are TGTGCCAGCAGCCCCCGAGGGACTGGGAGGTTTGAGCAGTTCTTC.

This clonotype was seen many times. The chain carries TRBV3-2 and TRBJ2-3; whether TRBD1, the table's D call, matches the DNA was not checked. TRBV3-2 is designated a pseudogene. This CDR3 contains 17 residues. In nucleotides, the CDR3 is TGTGCCAGCAGCCAAGATATTGGGAGGGGGCGGACAGATACGCAGTATTTT. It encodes CASSQDIGRGRTDTQYF.

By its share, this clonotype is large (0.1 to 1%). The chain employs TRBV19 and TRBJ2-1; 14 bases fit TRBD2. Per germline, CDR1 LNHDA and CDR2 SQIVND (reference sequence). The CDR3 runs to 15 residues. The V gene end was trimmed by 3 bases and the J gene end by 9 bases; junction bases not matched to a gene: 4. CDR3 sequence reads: CASSIRLAGGPEQFF. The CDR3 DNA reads TGTGCCAGTAGTATTCGACTAGCGGGGGGGCCTGAGCAGTTCTTC.

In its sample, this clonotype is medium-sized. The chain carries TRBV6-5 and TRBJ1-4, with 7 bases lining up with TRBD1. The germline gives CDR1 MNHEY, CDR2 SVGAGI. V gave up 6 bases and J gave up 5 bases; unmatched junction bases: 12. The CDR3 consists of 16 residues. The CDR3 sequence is CASSHEQGRVNEKLFF. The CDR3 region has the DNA TGTGCCAGCAGCCACGAACAGGGGAGGGTGAATGAAAAACTGTTTTTT.

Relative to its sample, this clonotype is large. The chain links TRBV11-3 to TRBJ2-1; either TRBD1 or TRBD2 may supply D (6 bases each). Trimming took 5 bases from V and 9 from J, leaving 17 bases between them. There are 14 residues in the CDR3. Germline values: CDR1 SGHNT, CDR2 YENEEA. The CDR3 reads CASSPRGYGGEQFF. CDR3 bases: TGTGCCAGCAGCCCCAGGGGATACGGGGGTGAGCAGTTCTTC.

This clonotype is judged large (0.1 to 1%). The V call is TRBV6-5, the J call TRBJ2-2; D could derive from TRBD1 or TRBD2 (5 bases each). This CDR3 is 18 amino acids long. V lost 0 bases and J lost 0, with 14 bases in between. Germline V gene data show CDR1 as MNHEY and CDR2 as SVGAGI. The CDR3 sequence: CASSYSTGRGANTGELFF. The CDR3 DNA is TGTGCCAGCAGTTACTCGACGGGACGAGGCGCGAACACCGGGGAGCTGTTTTTT.

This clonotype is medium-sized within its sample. The CDR3 nucleotides are TGCGCCAGCAGCACAACAGGGGATACTGAAGCTTTCTTT. It is translated as CASSTTGDTEAFF. This rearrangement joins TRBV5-1 to TRBJ1-1; TRBD1 aligns across 7 bases. J gave up 5 bases and V 4 bases, and 5 bases lay outside the gene matches. This CDR3 region has 13 residues. The V gene's germline CDR1 is SGHRS and CDR2 YFSETQ.

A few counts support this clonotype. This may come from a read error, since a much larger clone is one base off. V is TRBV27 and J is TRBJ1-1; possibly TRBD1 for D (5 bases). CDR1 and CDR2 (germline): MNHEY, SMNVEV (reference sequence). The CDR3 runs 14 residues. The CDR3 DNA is TGTGCCAGAAGTTTTATGGTCGGGGGCACTGAAGCTTTCTTT. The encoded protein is CARSFMVGGTEAFF.

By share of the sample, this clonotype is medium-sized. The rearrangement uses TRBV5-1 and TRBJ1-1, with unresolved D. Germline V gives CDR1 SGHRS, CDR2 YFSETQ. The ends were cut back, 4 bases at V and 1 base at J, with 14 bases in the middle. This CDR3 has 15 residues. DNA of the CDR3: TGCGCCAGCAGCCCTGGACGGACGACGAACACTGAAGCTTTCTTT. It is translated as CASSPGRTTNTEAFF.

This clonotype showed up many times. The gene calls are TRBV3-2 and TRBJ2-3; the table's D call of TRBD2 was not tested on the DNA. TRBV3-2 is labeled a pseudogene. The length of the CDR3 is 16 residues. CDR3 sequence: CASSRPGGRVVDTQYF. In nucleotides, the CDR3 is TGTGCCAGCAGCCGACCCGGGGGGAGGGTAGTGGATACGCAGTATTTT.

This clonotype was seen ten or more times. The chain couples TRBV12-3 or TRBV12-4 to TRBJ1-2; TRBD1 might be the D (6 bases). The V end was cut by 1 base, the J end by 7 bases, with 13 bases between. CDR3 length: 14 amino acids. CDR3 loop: CASSLVGQGSGYTF. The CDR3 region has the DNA TGTGCCAGCAGTTTAGTCGGGCAGGGGTCTGGCTACACCTTC.

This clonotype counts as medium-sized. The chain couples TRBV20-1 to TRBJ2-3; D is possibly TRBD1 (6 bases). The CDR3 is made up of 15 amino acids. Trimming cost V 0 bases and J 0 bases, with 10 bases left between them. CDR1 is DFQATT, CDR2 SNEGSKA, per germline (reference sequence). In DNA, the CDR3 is TGCAGTGCTAGAGATTCAGGGGAGAGCACAGATACGCAGTATTTT. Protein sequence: CSARDSGESTDTQYF.

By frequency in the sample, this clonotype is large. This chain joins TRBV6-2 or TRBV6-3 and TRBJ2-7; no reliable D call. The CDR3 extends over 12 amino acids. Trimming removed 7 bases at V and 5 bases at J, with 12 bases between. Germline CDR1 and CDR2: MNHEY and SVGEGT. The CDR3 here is CASISLNHEQYF. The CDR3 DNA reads TGTGCCAGCATCTCTTTGAACCACGAGCAGTACTTC.

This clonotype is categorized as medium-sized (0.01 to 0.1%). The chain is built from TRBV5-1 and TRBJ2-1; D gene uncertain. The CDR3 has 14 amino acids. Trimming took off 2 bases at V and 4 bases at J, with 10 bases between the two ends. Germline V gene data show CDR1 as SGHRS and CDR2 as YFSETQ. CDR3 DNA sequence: TGCGCCAGCAGCTTAGAGAGTTTTTACAATGAGCAGTTCTTC. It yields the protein CASSLESFYNEQFF.

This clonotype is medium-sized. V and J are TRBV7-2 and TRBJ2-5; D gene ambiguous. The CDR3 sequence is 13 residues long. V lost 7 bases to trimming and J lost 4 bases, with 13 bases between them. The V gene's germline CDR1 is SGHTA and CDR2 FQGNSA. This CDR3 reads CASTPPAGETQYF. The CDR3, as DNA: TGTGCCAGCACCCCCCCGGCCGGAGAGACCCAGTACTTC.

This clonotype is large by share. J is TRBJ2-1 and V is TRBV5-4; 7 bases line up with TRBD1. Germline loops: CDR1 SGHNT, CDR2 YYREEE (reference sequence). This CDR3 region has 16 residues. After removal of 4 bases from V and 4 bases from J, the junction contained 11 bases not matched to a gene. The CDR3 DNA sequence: TGTGCCAGCAGCAATGGGGACAGTCATATTTACAATGAGCAGTTCTTC. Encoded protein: CASSNGDSHIYNEQFF. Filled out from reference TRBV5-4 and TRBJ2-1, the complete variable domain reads ETGVTQSPTHLIKTRGQQVTLRCSSQSGHNTVSWYQQALGQGPQFIFQYYREEENGRGNFPPRFSGLQFPNYSSELNVNALELDDSALYLCASSNGDSHIYNEQFFGPGTRLTVL.

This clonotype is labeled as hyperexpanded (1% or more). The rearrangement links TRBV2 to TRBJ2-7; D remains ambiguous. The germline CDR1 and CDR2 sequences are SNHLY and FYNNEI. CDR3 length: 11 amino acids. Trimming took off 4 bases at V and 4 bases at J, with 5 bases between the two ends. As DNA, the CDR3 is TGTGCCAGCAGTGCCGAATACGAGCAGTACTTC. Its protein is CASSAEYEQYF.

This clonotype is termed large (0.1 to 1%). The CDR3 protein is CASSETGIGNQPQHF. CDR3 nucleotide sequence: TGTGCCAGCAGTGAAACAGGGATAGGCAATCAGCCCCAGCATTTT. This chain uses TRBV2 with TRBJ1-5; the D gene is possibly TRBD1 (6 bases). V was shortened by 2 bases and J by 2 bases, with 10 bases between the two germline ends. The length of the CDR3 is 15 residues. Germline V lookup: CDR1 SNHLY, CDR2 FYNNEI.

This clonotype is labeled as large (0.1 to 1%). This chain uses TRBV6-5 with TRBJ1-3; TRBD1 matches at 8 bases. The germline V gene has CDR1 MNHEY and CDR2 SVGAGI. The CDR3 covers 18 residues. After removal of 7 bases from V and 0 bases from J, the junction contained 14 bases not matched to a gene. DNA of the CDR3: TGTGCCAGCAAGGGGCTTTGGACAGGGATGGACTCTGGAAACACCATATATTTT. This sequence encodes CASKGLWTGMDSGNTIYF.

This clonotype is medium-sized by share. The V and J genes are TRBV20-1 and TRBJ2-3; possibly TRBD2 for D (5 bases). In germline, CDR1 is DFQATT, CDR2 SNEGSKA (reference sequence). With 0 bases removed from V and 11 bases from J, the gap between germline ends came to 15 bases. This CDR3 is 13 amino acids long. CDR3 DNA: TGCAGTGCTAGAGATCTCTCTGGGGAGAGGCAGTATTTT. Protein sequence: CSARDLSGERQYF.

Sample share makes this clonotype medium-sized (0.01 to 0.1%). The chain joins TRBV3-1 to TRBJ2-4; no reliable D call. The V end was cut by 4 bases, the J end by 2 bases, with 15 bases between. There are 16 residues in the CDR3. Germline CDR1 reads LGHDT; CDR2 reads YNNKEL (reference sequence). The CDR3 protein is CASSPDTLGSKNIQYF. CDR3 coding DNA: TGTGCCAGCAGCCCTGACACCCTTGGGTCCAAAAACATTCAGTACTTC.